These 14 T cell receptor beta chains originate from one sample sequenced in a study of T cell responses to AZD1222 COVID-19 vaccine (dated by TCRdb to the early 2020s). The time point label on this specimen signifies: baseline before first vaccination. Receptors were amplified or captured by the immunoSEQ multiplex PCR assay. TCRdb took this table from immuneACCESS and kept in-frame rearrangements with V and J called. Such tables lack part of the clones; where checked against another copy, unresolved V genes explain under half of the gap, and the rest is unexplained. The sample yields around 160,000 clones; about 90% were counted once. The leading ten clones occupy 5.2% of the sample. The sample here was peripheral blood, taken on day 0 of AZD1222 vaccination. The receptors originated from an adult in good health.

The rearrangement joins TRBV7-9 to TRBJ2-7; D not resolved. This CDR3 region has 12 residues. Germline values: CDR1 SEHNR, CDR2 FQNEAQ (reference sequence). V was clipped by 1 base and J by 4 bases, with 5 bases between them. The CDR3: CASSLVGYEQYF. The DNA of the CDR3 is TGTGCCAGCAGCTTAGTGGGGTACGAGCAGTACTTC.

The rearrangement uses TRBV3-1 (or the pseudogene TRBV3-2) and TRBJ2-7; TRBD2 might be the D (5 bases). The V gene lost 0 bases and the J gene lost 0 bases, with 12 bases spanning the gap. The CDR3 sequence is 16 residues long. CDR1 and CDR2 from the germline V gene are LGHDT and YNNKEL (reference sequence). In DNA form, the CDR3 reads TGTGCCAGCAGCCAAGATTGGCGGGCGAACTCCTACGAGCAGTACTTC. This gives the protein CASSQDWRANSYEQYF.

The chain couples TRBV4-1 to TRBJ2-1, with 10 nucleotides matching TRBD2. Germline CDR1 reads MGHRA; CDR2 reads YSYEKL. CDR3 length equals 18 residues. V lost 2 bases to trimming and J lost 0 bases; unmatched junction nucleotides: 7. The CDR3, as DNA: TGCGCCAGCAGCCAACTTCTAGCGGGGGTTAGCTCCTACAATGAGCAGTTCTTC. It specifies CASSQLLAGVSSYNEQFF.

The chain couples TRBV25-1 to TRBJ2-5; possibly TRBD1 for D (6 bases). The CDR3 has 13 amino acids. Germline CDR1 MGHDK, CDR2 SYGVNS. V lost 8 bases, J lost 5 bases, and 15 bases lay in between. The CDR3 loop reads CASSRAGAETQYF. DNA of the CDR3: TGTGCCAGCTCGAGGGCAGGGGCGGAGACCCAGTACTTC.

The chain's CDR3 is CASSVAGNYNEQFF. CDR3 DNA: TGTGCCAGCAGCGTAGCAGGGAACTACAATGAGCAGTTCTTC. The chain links TRBV9 to TRBJ2-1; possible D gene TRBD1, 5 bases. Germline V gene data show CDR1 as SGDLS and CDR2 as YYNGEE. With 0 bases removed from V and 3 bases from J, the gap between germline ends came to 7 bases. The CDR3 has 14 amino acids.

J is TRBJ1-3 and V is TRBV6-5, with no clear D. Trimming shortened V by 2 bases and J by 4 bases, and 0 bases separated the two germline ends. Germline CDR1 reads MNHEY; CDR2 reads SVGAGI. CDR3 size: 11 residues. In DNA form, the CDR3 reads TGTGCCAGCAGTTACGGAAACACCATATATTTT. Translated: CASSYGNTIYF.

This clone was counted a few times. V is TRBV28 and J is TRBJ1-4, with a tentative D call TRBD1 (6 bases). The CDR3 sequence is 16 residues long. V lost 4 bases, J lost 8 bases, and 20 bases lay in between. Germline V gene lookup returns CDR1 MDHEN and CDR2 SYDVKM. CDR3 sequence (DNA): TGTGCCAGCAGTTCCCTAGGGGGAGCCGGGTGGGAAAAACTGTTTTTT. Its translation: CASSSLGGAGWEKLFF.

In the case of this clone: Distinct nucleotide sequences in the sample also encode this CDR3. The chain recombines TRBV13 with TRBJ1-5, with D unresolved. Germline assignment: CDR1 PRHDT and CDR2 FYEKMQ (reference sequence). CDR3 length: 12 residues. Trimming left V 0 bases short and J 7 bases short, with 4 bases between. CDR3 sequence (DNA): TGTGCCAGCAGCTTAGGGGGCCAGCCCCAGCATTTT. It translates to CASSLGGQPQHF.

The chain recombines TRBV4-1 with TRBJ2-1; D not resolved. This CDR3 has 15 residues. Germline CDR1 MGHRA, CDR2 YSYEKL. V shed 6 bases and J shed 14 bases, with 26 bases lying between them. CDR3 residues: CASRETEVPAYKKFF. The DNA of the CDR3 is TGCGCCAGCAGGGAGACGGAAGTGCCGGCGTATAAGAAGTTCTTC.

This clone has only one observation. CDR3 nucleotide sequence: TGTGCCAGCACGGCCGGGTCCTACTACAATGAGCAGTTCTTC. Its protein product is CASTAGSYYNEQFF. V gene TRBV2 combines with J gene TRBJ2-1; D unresolved. In germline, CDR1 is SNHLY, CDR2 FYNNEI. The CDR3 contains 14 residues. Trimming cost V 7 bases and J 3 bases, with 13 bases left between them.

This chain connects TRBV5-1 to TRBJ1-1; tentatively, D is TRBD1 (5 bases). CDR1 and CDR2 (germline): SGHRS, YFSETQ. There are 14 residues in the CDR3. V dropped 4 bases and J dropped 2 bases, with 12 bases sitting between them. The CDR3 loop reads CASSRGAANTEAFF. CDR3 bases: TGCGCCAGCAGCCGAGGGGCGGCTAACACTGAAGCTTTCTTT.

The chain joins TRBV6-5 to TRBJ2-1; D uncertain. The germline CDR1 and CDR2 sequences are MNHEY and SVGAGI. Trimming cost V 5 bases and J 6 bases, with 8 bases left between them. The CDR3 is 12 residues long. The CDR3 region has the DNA TGTGCCAGCAGTCGACCCCGCAATGAGCAGTTCTTC. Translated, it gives CASSRPRNEQFF.

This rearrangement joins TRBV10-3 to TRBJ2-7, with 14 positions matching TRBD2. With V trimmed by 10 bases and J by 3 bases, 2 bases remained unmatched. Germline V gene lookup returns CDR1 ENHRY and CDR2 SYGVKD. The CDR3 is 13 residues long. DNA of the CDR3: TGTGCCACCGGGACTAGCGGGAGCTACGAGCAGTACTTC. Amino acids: CATGTSGSYEQYF.

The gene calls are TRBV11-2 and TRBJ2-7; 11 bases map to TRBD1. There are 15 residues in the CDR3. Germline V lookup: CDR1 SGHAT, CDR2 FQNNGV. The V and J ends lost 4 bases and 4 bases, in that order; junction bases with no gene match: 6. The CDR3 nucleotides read TGTGCCAGCAGCTACCCCGGGACAGGGGGGTACGAGCAGTACTTC. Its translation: CASSYPGTGGYEQYF.